This TCR beta chain was identified during a study of T cells expressing NK-cell markers. On the study more broadly: Sorted CD3+CD56+NKG2C+, CD3+CD56+NKG2C- and CD3+CD56-NKG2C+ T cells provided the TCR beta repertoires. Study-level points and caveats: Each of six donors carried dominant NKG2C+ clonotypes accounting for roughly 1.0-7.5% of CD8+ T cells.

Frequency places this clonotype as medium-sized. As yet, its antigen is unknown. This CDR3 is built from 14 residues. The germline V gene encodes CDR1 MNHNS and CDR2 SASEGT. Generation of TCR beta cDNA was performed by 5'RACE template switching incorporating UMIs. TCRdb re-called the 5' RACE reads and catalogs CDR3 proteins one per entry, DNA excluded. In all, the sample yields around 660 distinct CDR3 sequences. Sequencing was performed on blood T cells: a sorted CD56 or NKG2C T cell subset, CD4+ or CD8+ T cells, or bulk PBMC T cells (not recorded which). The V gene is TRBV6-1, the J gene TRBJ1-2. This TCR came from a woman aged 50 to 60 in good health. CDR3 in amino acids: CASSPTWQSYGYTF.